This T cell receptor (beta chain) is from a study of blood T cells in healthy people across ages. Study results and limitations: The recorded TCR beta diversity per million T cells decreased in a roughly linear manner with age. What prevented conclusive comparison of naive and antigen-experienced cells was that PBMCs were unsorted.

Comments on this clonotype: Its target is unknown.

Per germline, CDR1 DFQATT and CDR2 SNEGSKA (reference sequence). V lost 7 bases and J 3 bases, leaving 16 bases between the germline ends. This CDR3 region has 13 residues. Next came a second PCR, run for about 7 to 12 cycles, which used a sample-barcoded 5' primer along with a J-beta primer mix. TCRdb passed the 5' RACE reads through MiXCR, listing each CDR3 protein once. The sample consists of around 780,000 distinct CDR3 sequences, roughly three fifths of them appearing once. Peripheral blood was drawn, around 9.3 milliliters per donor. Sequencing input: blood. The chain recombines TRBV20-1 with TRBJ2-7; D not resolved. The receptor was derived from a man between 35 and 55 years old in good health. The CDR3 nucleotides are TGCAGTGTCGTCCCCGGCCCAAGCTACGAGCAGTACTTC. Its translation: CSVVPGPSYEQYF.